A single sample is the source of the 14 T cell receptor beta chains below, sequenced in a study of blood T cell repertoires in COVID-19. The table came from immunoSEQ multiplex PCR; TCRdb's copy has only in-frame clones and leaves some out. The data show about 300,000 clones, roughly 90% seen once. The specimen sequenced was PBMCs or T cells enriched from blood (not recorded which). These receptors came from a woman between 50 and 59 years old who had been exposed to COVID-19.

V and J are TRBV10-2 and TRBJ2-7; 14 bases agree with TRBD2. Germline loops: CDR1 WSHSY, CDR2 SAAADI. Losses at the gene ends were 0 bases for V and 0 bases for J; bases not matched to a gene: 4. CDR3 size: 18 residues. The CDR3, as DNA: TGCGCCAGCAGTGAGTCGGGACTAGCGGGGGTAAGCTCCTACGAGCAGTACTTC. Translation gives CASSESGLAGVSSYEQYF.

The chain joins TRBV19 to TRBJ2-5; D is possibly TRBD2 (6 bases). V was pared by 5 bases and J by 7 bases, with 23 bases between. The CDR3 totals 16 residues. Germline V gene lookup returns CDR1 LNHDA and CDR2 SQIVND (reference sequence). The CDR3 spells CASSYWVGGDAGTQYF. Here the CDR3 DNA reads TGTGCCAGTAGTTACTGGGTTGGAGGGGACGCCGGGACCCAGTACTTC.

This clone was observed a few times. The rearrangement uses TRBV18 and TRBJ1-2, with 7 nucleotides matching TRBD1. Per germline, CDR1 KGHSH and CDR2 LQKENI. The CDR3 is 14 amino acids. The ends lost 3 bases at V and 3 bases at J; junction bases unmatched: 4. CDR3 region: CASSPGQDYYGYTF. As DNA, the CDR3 is TGTGCCAGCTCACCCGGACAGGACTACTATGGCTACACCTTC.

V is TRBV3-1 (or the pseudogene TRBV3-2) and J is TRBJ2-3, with 12 nucleotides matching TRBD2. Germline CDR1 reads LGHDT; CDR2 reads YNNKEL (reference sequence). There are 17 residues in the CDR3. V was pared by 1 base and J by 4 bases, with 6 bases of the junction left unmatched. CDR3 nucleotides: TGTGCCAGCAGCCAAGCGGCTAGCGGGGGGGGCCCAGATACGCAGTATTTT. The encoded protein is CASSQAASGGGPDTQYF.

V and J are TRBV18 and TRBJ1-2; 7 bases map to TRBD1. The germline V gene has CDR1 KGHSH and CDR2 LQKENI. The CDR3 runs 15 residues. V lost 6 bases to trimming and J lost 4 bases; unmatched junction nucleotides: 11. CDR3 sequence reads: CASSPRQGDLYGYTF. The CDR3 bases are TGTGCCAGCTCGCCTCGACAGGGAGACCTCTATGGCTACACCTTC.

With regard to this clone: Since no conserved phenylalanine or tryptophan closes the CDR3, a read error is the likely cause. No DNA is shown, since the ends of the CDR3 on it are uncertain; the CDR3 is the one TCRdb lists. This chain joins TRBV7-8 and TRBJ2-7; TRBD2 is the table's D call and was not checked against the DNA. With termini counted, the CDR3 has 11 amino acids. Per germline, CDR1 SGHVS and CDR2 FQNEAQ. The CDR3 region is CASSLGGGDNL.

The chain has TRBV9 and TRBJ1-3; maybe TRBD1 (5 bases). This CDR3 has 16 amino acids. V was clipped by 2 bases and J by 0 bases, with 12 bases between them. CDR1 is SGDLS, CDR2 YYNGEE, per germline. The CDR3 sequence is CASSVQGSNSGNTIYF. The CDR3 coding sequence is TGTGCCAGCAGCGTGCAGGGTTCCAACTCTGGAAACACCATATATTTT.

The rearrangement links TRBV29-1 to TRBJ2-5; 8 nucleotides line up with TRBD2. This CDR3 has 14 residues. V shed 7 bases, J shed 1 base, and the junction held 8 bases outside the gene matches. Germline CDR1 reads SQVTM; CDR2 reads ANQGSEA. The CDR3 here is CSAVRGGRQETQYF. For the CDR3, the DNA is TGCAGCGCCGTCCGGGGGGGCCGCCAAGAGACCCAGTACTTC.

The chain combines TRBV7-9 with TRBJ1-2; D ambiguous. The germline CDR1 and CDR2 sequences are SEHNR and FQNEAQ (reference sequence). The V end was cut by 7 bases, the J end by 11 bases, with 17 bases between. This CDR3 is 12 amino acids long. CDR3 protein: CASTVSTSHYTF. The CDR3 DNA reads as TGTGCCAGCACCGTGTCGACATCGCATTACACCTTC.

The rearrangement uses TRBV2 and TRBJ1-5; D may be TRBD1 (5 bases). The germline CDR1 and CDR2 sequences are SNHLY and FYNNEI. V was shortened by 5 bases and J by 0 bases, with 11 bases between the two germline ends. This CDR3 is built from 15 residues. CDR3 region: CASSKGDYSNQPQHF. The CDR3 DNA reads TGTGCCAGCAGTAAAGGGGACTATAGCAATCAGCCCCAGCATTTT.

The chain uses TRBV28 and TRBJ1-4, with 8 nucleotides matching TRBD1. CDR3 length equals 14 residues. In germline, CDR1 is MDHEN, CDR2 SYDVKM. V trimming: 6 bases; J trimming: 3 bases; junction bases outside the gene matches: 3. CDR3: CASRPDRANEKLFF. DNA of the CDR3: TGTGCCAGCAGACCGGACAGGGCTAATGAAAAACTGTTTTTT.

V gene TRBV4-1 combines with J gene TRBJ2-5; 7 positions match TRBD2. Per germline, CDR1 MGHRA and CDR2 YSYEKL. The CDR3 spans 17 residues. V lost 0 bases to trimming and J lost 5 bases; unmatched junction nucleotides: 12. CDR3 sequence: CASSQDLGGGVRETQYF. Here the CDR3 DNA reads TGCGCCAGCAGCCAAGATTTAGGTGGGGGGGTTAGGGAGACCCAGTACTTC.

Concerning this clone itself: The same CDR3 is also encoded by other DNA sequences in this sample. The chain uses TRBV10-2 and TRBJ1-1, with D hard to call. Trimming cost V 2 bases and J 0 bases, with 7 bases left between them. The CDR3 loop spans 14 amino acids. Germline V gene sequence: CDR1 WSHSY, CDR2 SAAADI. The CDR3 DNA sequence: TGCGCCAGCAGTGAGCCAGGCATGAACACTGAAGCTTTCTTT. Its protein is CASSEPGMNTEAFF.

The rearrangement joins TRBV4-2 to TRBJ2-7, with D possibly TRBD1 on 6 matching bases. Trimming pared 1 base from V and 5 bases from J, leaving 24 bases between. CDR3 length: 18 residues. Per the germline V gene, CDR1 is LGHNA and CDR2 is YNFKEQ. The DNA for the CDR3 is TGTGCCAGCAGCCAAGGGCCCCTTCTCGGGACAACCCAGGACGAGCAGTACTTC. Translated, it gives CASSQGPLLGTTQDEQYF.